These 14 T cell receptor beta chains originate from one sample sequenced in a study of blood T cell repertoires in COVID-19. TCRdb keeps only in-frame clones here, not all; method: immunoSEQ multiplex PCR. The sample has about 400,000 clones, roughly 86% seen once. The sequenced material came from PBMCs or T cells enriched from blood (not recorded which). The receptor source for this set is a woman aged 40-49 years with acute COVID-19.

V gene TRBV7-2 combines with J gene TRBJ2-6, with D uncertain. The V and J ends lost 0 bases and 0 bases respectively, with 6 bases between them. This CDR3 is built from 16 residues. CDR1 is SGHTA, CDR2 FQGNSA, per germline. CDR3 amino acids: CASSLAAASGANVLTF. The DNA for the CDR3 is TGTGCCAGCAGCTTAGCGGCGGCCTCTGGGGCCAACGTCCTGACTTTC.

The V call is TRBV5-6, the J call TRBJ1-2; no clear D. V dropped 2 bases and J dropped 4 bases, with 6 bases sitting between them. The CDR3 spans 12 residues. CDR1 SGHDT and CDR2 YYEEEE come from the germline V gene. CDR3 residues: CASSFPSYGYTF. Written as DNA, the CDR3 is TGTGCCAGCAGCTTTCCCAGCTATGGCTACACCTTC. The full variable domain, its missing parts supplied by reference TRBV5-6 and TRBJ1-2, is DAGVTQSPTHLIKTRGQQVTLRCSPKSGHDTVSWYQQALGQGPQFIFQYYEEEERQRGNFPDRFSGHQFPNYSSELNVNALLLGDSALYLCASSFPSYGYTFGSGTRLTVV.

The J gene is TRBJ2-3, the V gene TRBV7-2; no definite D call. Trimming shortened V by 5 bases and J by 0 bases, and 12 bases separated the two germline ends. This CDR3 region has 15 residues. Germline CDR1 and CDR2: SGHTA and FQGNSA. The DNA of the CDR3 is TGTGCCAGCAGCCCGACGCGCGGTAGCACAGATACGCAGTATTTT. As protein: CASSPTRGSTDTQYF.

The chain uses TRBV24-1 and TRBJ2-7, with 8 bases matching TRBD1. There are 15 residues in the CDR3. V shed 5 bases, J shed 0 bases, and the junction held 5 bases outside the gene matches. Germline V gives CDR1 KGHDR, CDR2 SFDVKD. DNA of the CDR3: TGTGCCACCAGTGGTAACAGGGGGTCCTCCTACGAGCAGTACTTC. Translation: CATSGNRGSSYEQYF.

This rearrangement joins TRBV2 to TRBJ1-5, with 7 bases aligning to TRBD1. This CDR3 spans 15 amino acids. Germline CDR1 and CDR2: SNHLY and FYNNEI. V was clipped by 2 bases and J by 7 bases; unmatched bases: 8. CDR3 in amino acids: CASSEITGDKQPQHF. CDR3 nucleotides: TGTGCCAGCAGTGAAATAACAGGGGATAAACAGCCCCAGCATTTT.

The chain employs TRBV21-1 and TRBJ1-1; TRBD1, as called in the table, went unchecked against the DNA. TRBV21-1 is described as a pseudogene. The CDR3 spans 13 residues. This CDR3 is CARLQGGDTEAFF. The CDR3 region has the DNA TGTGCCAGGCTCCAGGGGGGTGACACTGAAGCTTTCTTT.

This chain uses TRBV11-2 with TRBJ1-2; 9 bases align to TRBD1. This CDR3 contains 15 residues. CDR1 and CDR2 from the germline V gene are SGHAT and FQNNGV. V shed 3 bases and J 7 bases; nucleotides not matched to a gene: 9. CDR3 coding DNA: TGTGCCAGCAGCTTTAGCACAGGGGGCGTGGTTGGCTACACCTTC. Amino acid sequence: CASSFSTGGVVGYTF. Combining the CDR3 with reference TRBV11-2 and TRBJ1-2 gives the whole variable domain EAGVAQSPRYKIIEKRQSVAFWCNPISGHATLYWYQQILGQGPKLLIQFQNNGVVDDSQLPKDRFSAERLKGVDSTLKIQPAKLEDSAVYLCASSFSTGGVVGYTFGSGTRLTVV.

This chain links TRBV30 with TRBJ1-1; tentatively, D is TRBD1 (6 bases). CDR3 size: 16 residues. Germline-derived CDR1 and CDR2 are GTSNPN and SVGIG (reference sequence). V dropped 2 bases and J dropped 2 bases, with 18 bases sitting between them. CDR3 region: CAWSPSGTHTNTEAFF. CDR3 coding DNA: TGTGCCTGGAGTCCTTCAGGGACACACACTAACACTGAAGCTTTCTTT.

The gene calls are TRBV4-1 and TRBJ2-1, with 10 nucleotides matching TRBD2. This CDR3 has 16 residues. Trimming removed 3 bases from V and 6 bases from J; junction bases left unmatched: 8. Germline CDR1 reads MGHRA; CDR2 reads YSYEKL. CDR3 region: CASSQGSGGVLNEQFF. Written as DNA, the CDR3 is TGCGCCAGCAGCCAGGGGAGCGGGGGGGTACTCAATGAGCAGTTCTTC.

This chain connects TRBV18 to TRBJ1-6; 9 nucleotides align to TRBD1. V lost 3 bases to trimming and J lost 9 bases; unmatched junction nucleotides: 9. The CDR3 spans 16 residues. Germline values: CDR1 KGHSH, CDR2 LQKENI. As DNA, the CDR3 is TGTGCCAGCTCACCTGGGGACAGGGCATTGTTTTCACCCCTCCACTTT. Its translation is CASSPGDRALFSPLHF.

The chain combines TRBV9 with TRBJ1-1, with D possibly being TRBD1 (5 bases). Between the trimmed V and J ends, which lost 5 bases and 9 bases, there was a span of 17 bases. This CDR3 has 13 residues. Germline values: CDR1 SGDLS, CDR2 YYNGEE. DNA for the CDR3: TGTGCCAGCAGTCCCGGGACTCCTGGCCAAGCTTTCTTT. This codes for CASSPGTPGQAFF.

Concerning this clone: The same CDR3 can be traced to other DNA sequences in this sample. The rearrangement links TRBV30 to TRBJ2-7, with TRBD2 matching 7 bases. V dropped 1 base and J dropped 7; count of bases not matched to a gene: 1. The CDR3 extends over 11 amino acids. Germline values: CDR1 GTSNPN, CDR2 SVGIG (reference sequence). CDR3 residues: CAWSAGGEQYF. The CDR3 nucleotides are TGTGCCTGGAGTGCGGGGGGAGAGCAGTACTTC. The whole variable domain, filled in from reference TRBV30 and TRBJ2-7, reads SQTIHQWPATLVQPVGSPLSLECTVEGTSNPNLYWYRQAAGRGLQLLFYSVGIGQISSEVPQNLSASRPQDRQFILSSKKLLLSDSGFYLCAWSAGGEQYFGPGTRLTVT.

In this sample, this clone turned up a few times. This rearrangement joins TRBV18 to TRBJ1-6; tentative D call: TRBD1 (6 bases). Trimming left V 3 bases short and J 7 bases short, with 7 bases between. CDR3 length: 13 amino acids. Germline V gives CDR1 KGHSH, CDR2 LQKENI. Here the CDR3 reads CASSPGQNSPLHF. In nucleotides, the CDR3 is TGTGCCAGCTCACCCGGACAGAATTCACCCCTCCACTTT.

The rearrangement joins TRBV7-9 to TRBJ2-3; 7 nucleotides align to TRBD2. The V and J ends lost 5 bases and 4 bases, in that order; junction bases with no gene match: 9. The CDR3 consists of 15 residues. Germline V gives CDR1 SEHNR, CDR2 FQNEAQ (reference sequence). CDR3 nucleotide sequence: TGTGCCAGCAGCCGGGAGAGCGGGGCAGCAGATACGCAGTATTTT. Protein: CASSRESGAADTQYF.